The subject of this entry is one T cell receptor (beta chain). The antigen is not known. The sample comes from a study of shared clonotypes between healthy human individuals. This CDR3 region has 16 residues. The V gene lost 5 bases and the J gene lost 0 bases, with 14 bases spanning the gap. The germline CDR1 and CDR2 sequences are MGHRA and YSYEKL. Study-wide results and limits: Naive subsets generally exceeded memory subsets in estimated richness.

The table came from immunoSEQ multiplex PCR; TCRdb's copy has only in-frame clones and leaves some out. The sample yields 300,000 to 400,000 clones, about nine tenths seen once. The sequence derives from a man aged 18 to 29 in good health. The sample comprised memory CD8+ T cells sorted from blood. Subset: CD45RO+ cells pooled with CCR7-negative TemRA cells. The gene calls are TRBV4-1 and TRBJ2-1; possibly TRBD1 for D (9 bases). The CDR3 protein is CASSIAGQGSYNEQFF. In nucleotides, the CDR3 is TGCGCCAGCAGCATAGCGGGACAGGGCTCCTACAATGAGCAGTTCTTC.